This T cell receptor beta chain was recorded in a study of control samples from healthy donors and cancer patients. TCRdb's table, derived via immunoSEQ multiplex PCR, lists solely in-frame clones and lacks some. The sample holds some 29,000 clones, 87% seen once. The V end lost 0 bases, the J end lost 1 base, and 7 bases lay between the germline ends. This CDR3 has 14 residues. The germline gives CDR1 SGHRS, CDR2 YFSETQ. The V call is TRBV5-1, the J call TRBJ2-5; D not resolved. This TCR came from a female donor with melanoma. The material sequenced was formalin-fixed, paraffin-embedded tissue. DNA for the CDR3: TGCGCCAGCAGCTTGGGGCGCCTCCAAGAGACCCAGTACTTC. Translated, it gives CASSLGRLQETQYF.